One and the same sample provided the 25 T cell receptor beta chains below, sequenced in a study of T cells in Graves' hyperthyroidism and ophthalmopathy. TCR beta CDR3 regions were amplified from RNA. The TCR CDR3 was amplified in a first-round RT-PCR using the HTBI primer set. TCRdb recomputed calls from the multiplex PCR reads with MiXCR, one row per CDR3 protein. The data show roughly 38,000 distinct CDR3 sequences, approximately 50% seen once. Specimen: blood. These receptor sequences come from a woman in her forties or fifties with Graves' hyperthyroidism that later progressed to Graves' ophthalmopathy.

This clonotype was counted many times. A much larger clone lies a single base off, so this may be a read error. The chain recombines TRBV12-3 or TRBV12-4 with TRBJ1-1, with D unresolved. The CDR3 sequence is 12 residues long. The CDR3 is CASSFNLDVASF. The CDR3, as DNA: TGTGCCAGCAGTTTTAATTTGGATGTAGCTTCCTTT.

Remarks on this clonotype: This CDR3 is missing its conserved last phenylalanine or tryptophan, likely due to a read error. The chain employs TRBV5-1 and TRBJ2-2; D remains unclear. There are 15 residues in the CDR3. With 0 bases removed from V and 6 bases from J, the gap between germline ends came to 12 bases. Germline assignment: CDR1 SGHRS and CDR2 YFSETQ. This CDR3 reads CASSLVGLGPGELFS. The CDR3, as DNA: TGCGCCAGCAGCTTGGTAGGGTTAGGCCCCGGGGAGCTGTTTTCT.

The chain couples TRBV28 to TRBJ2-7; no clear D. CDR3 length equals 11 residues. V dropped 7 bases and J dropped 7 bases, with 11 bases sitting between them. Per the germline V gene, CDR1 is MDHEN and CDR2 is SYDVKM. This CDR3 reads CASNVVYEQYF. CDR3 nucleotide sequence: TGTGCCAGCAATGTAGTCTATGAGCAGTACTTC.

The chain uses TRBV7-6 and TRBJ2-7, with TRBD2 matching 8 bases. V lost 1 base to trimming and J lost 4 bases; unmatched junction nucleotides: 6. The CDR3 runs to 15 residues. The germline gives CDR1 SGHVS, CDR2 FNYEAQ. CDR3 region: CASSLGVPSGYEQYF. For the CDR3, the DNA is TGTGCCAGCAGCTTAGGGGTCCCTAGCGGGTACGAGCAGTACTTC. The full variable domain, in which reference TRBV7-6 and TRBJ2-7 provide the parts outside the CDR3, is GAGVSQSPRYKVTKRGQDVALRCDPISGHVSLYWYRQALGQGPEFLTYFNYEAQQDKSGLPNDRFSAERPEGSISTLTIQRTEQRDSAMYRCASSLGVPSGYEQYFGPGTRLTVT.

This clonotype was found many times. The CDR3: CASSVGGGRNNEKLFF. For the CDR3, the DNA is TGTGCCAGCAGCGTGGGCGGGGGCCGCAATAATGAAAAACTGTTTTTT. This chain connects TRBV9 to TRBJ1-4; D perhaps matches TRBD1 (6 bases). Germline V gives CDR1 SGDLS, CDR2 YYNGEE. This CDR3 region has 16 residues. Trimming removed 2 bases at V and 4 bases at J, with 15 bases between.

This clonotype was counted ten times or more. The rearrangement joins TRBV3-2 to TRBJ1-3. TRBV3-2 is annotated as a pseudogene. This CDR3 region has 15 residues. The CDR3 bases are TGTGCCAGCAGCCAAGGGACAGACTCTGGAAACACCATATATTTT. It is translated as CASSQGTDSGNTIYF.

This clonotype was found once. This chain links TRBV7-9 with TRBJ2-1; D might be TRBD2 (5 bases). V dropped 0 bases and J dropped 10 bases, with 7 bases sitting between them. This CDR3 has 12 residues. Germline V gene data show CDR1 as SEHNR and CDR2 as FQNEAQ (reference sequence). The CDR3 bases are TGTGCCAGCAGCTTAGCGGGGAGCGAGCAGTTCTTC. This gives the protein CASSLAGSEQFF.

This clonotype was found many times. The chain uses TRBV6-5 and TRBJ2-7, with 11 bases lining up with TRBD2. The CDR3 spans 16 residues. The germline V gene has CDR1 MNHEY and CDR2 SVGAGI. Trimming removed 7 bases from V and 3 bases from J; junction bases left unmatched: 11. CDR3 sequence reads: CASTKGGTSGHYEQYF. CDR3 DNA sequence: TGTGCCAGCACCAAAGGCGGGACTAGCGGCCACTACGAGCAGTACTTC.

V is TRBV12-3 or TRBV12-4 and J is TRBJ1-2, with 7 bases that match TRBD1. The CDR3 has 18 amino acids. With 6 bases clipped from V and 4 bases from J, the junction kept 20 bases outside the gene matches. CDR3 sequence: CASSPGEGAVHSSYGYTF. CDR3 bases: TGTGCCAGCAGCCCCGGTGAGGGGGCGGTCCACAGTTCCTATGGCTACACCTTC.

Comments on this clonotype: The junction departs from germline at one end; a sequencing error may be responsible. This chain connects TRBV20-1 to TRBJ2-5; D is perhaps TRBD1 (5 bases). In germline, CDR1 is DFQATT, CDR2 SNEGSKA (reference sequence). The CDR3 runs to 11 residues. CDR3 coding DNA: TGCAGTGCTAGAGGCCTTGGGGCACCTTTTTTC. It translates to CSARGLGAPFF.

This sequence joins TRBV7-6 and TRBJ2-2; D possibly corresponds to TRBD2 (5 bases). Per the germline V gene, CDR1 is SGHVS and CDR2 is FNYEAQ. The length of the CDR3 is 11 residues. Between the trimmed V and J ends, which lost 5 bases and 7 bases, there was a span of 5 bases. The CDR3 DNA is TGTGCCAGCAGCCGGGGCGGGGAGCTGTTTTTT. Its translation is CASSRGGELFF.

A word on this clonotype: This is likely a read error, given that the CDR3 carries no conserved phenylalanine or tryptophan at its end. No DNA is shown, since the ends of the CDR3 on it are uncertain; the CDR3 is the one TCRdb lists. This chain links TRBV19 with TRBJ2-1. CDR1 and CDR2 from the germline V gene are LNHDA and SQIVND (reference sequence). The CDR3 totals 11 residues, both ends included. This CDR3 reads CASGVYNEQTL.

The rearrangement joins TRBV25-1 to TRBJ1-6; D is perhaps TRBD1 (6 bases). The CDR3 runs 14 residues. Germline CDR1 reads MGHDK; CDR2 reads SYGVNS. CDR3 sequence: CASPSLGARSPLHF. In nucleotides, the CDR3 is TGTGCTAGCCCCTCTCTGGGGGCACGGTCACCCCTCCACTTT. The entire variable domain, with the rest obtained from reference TRBV25-1 and TRBJ1-6, is as follows: EADIYQTPRYLVIGTGKKITLECSQTMGHDKMYWYQQDPGMELHLIHYSYGVNSTEKGDLSSESTVSRIRTEHFPLTLESARPSHTSQYLCASPSLGARSPLHFGNGTRLTVT.

This clonotype was observed many times. V usage is TRBV4-1 and J usage is TRBJ1-2, with D tentatively TRBD1 (6 bases). This CDR3 has 14 amino acids. Trimming shortened V by 1 base and J by 8 bases, and 14 bases separated the two germline ends. Germline V lookup: CDR1 MGHRA, CDR2 YSYEKL. The CDR3, as DNA: TGCGCCAGCAGCCAAGGACAGGAAATAAAAGGCTACACCTTC. This encodes CASSQGQEIKGYTF.

This rearrangement joins TRBV20-1 to TRBJ2-7, with 8 bases aligning to TRBD1. With V trimmed by 4 bases and J by 1 base, 9 bases remained unmatched. The CDR3 contains 15 residues. Germline V lookup: CDR1 DFQATT, CDR2 SNEGSKA (reference sequence). This CDR3 is CSANAGTGGSYEQYF. DNA of the CDR3: TGCAGTGCTAATGCCGGGACAGGAGGGTCCTACGAGCAGTACTTC.

To note about this clonotype: The CDR3 does not close with the conserved phenylalanine or tryptophan, likely indicating a read error. No DNA is shown, since the ends of the CDR3 on it are uncertain; the CDR3 is the one TCRdb lists. V and J are TRBV20-1 and TRBJ2-2; TRBD1 is taken as the D call from the table, unchecked against the DNA. The CDR3 is 8 residues long, counting both termini. CDR1 is DFQATT, CDR2 SNEGSKA, per germline (reference sequence). The CDR3 loop reads CSIPGSWV.

Ten or more counts support this clonotype. The rearrangement joins TRBV20-1 to TRBJ2-5, with 8 bases matching TRBD2. The CDR3 has 14 amino acids. Germline V gene data show CDR1 as DFQATT and CDR2 as SNEGSKA (reference sequence). The V gene end was trimmed by 6 bases and the J gene end by 3 bases; junction bases not matched to a gene: 9. This CDR3 is CSASGGEREETQYF. In nucleotides, the CDR3 is TGCAGTGCCTCGGGGGGGGAAAGGGAAGAGACCCAGTACTTC.

The rearrangement uses TRBV20-1 and TRBJ1-1; 7 positions match TRBD1. The CDR3 totals 14 residues. The V gene's germline CDR1 is DFQATT and CDR2 SNEGSKA (reference sequence). V gave up 7 bases and J gave up 4 bases; unmatched junction bases: 12. The CDR3 loop reads CSVRGAGGGTEAFF. CDR3 coding DNA: TGCAGTGTCAGAGGGGCAGGGGGTGGCACTGAAGCTTTCTTT.

This clonotype occurred many times. The V and J genes are TRBV5-4 and TRBJ2-3; D is perhaps TRBD2 (5 bases). The germline gives CDR1 SGHNT, CDR2 YYREEE (reference sequence). V lost 1 base to trimming and J lost 8 bases, with 17 bases between them. The CDR3 has 15 residues. The CDR3: CASSLLSGGIGTQYF. The CDR3 region has the DNA TGTGCCAGCAGCTTGCTAAGCGGCGGTATTGGTACGCAGTATTTT.

This clonotype is medium-sized by share. The chain links TRBV10-3 to TRBJ1-5; TRBD1 agrees at 7 bases. The CDR3 has 16 amino acids. V lost 0 bases to trimming and J lost 3 bases; unmatched junction nucleotides: 5. CDR1 ENHRY and CDR2 SYGVKD come from the germline V gene. The CDR3 DNA reads as TGTGCCATCAGTGAGTCACAGACAGGGCTCAATCAGCCCCAGCATTTT. It codes for CAISESQTGLNQPQHF.

This clonotype was found a few times. The chain recombines TRBV10-3 with TRBJ2-7; a possible D gene is TRBD1 (5 bases). This CDR3 spans 15 amino acids. Germline CDR1 reads ENHRY; CDR2 reads SYGVKD. V shed 0 bases and J shed 7 bases, with 16 bases lying between them. The CDR3 DNA reads as TGTGCCATCAGTGAGTCGAAGGTCAGGGAATTTGAGCAGTACTTC. Translating it yields CAISESKVREFEQYF.

This clonotype was detected many times. V is TRBV20-1 and J is TRBJ1-5, with 11 nucleotides matching TRBD1. This CDR3 spans 15 amino acids. Germline V gene data show CDR1 as DFQATT and CDR2 as SNEGSKA (reference sequence). The junction had 10 bases not matched to a gene; V was cut back by 6 bases and J by 6 bases. The CDR3 region has the DNA TGCAGTGCCCAAAAACCGGGACAGGGGGGTCAGCCCCAGCATTTT. It yields the protein CSAQKPGQGGQPQHF.

Comment on this clonotype: The junction departs from the called germline gene at one end, perhaps through a read error. This chain connects TRBV11-3 to TRBJ2-1; TRBD1 aligns across 10 bases. In germline, CDR1 is SGHNT, CDR2 YENEEA. The CDR3 sequence is 16 residues long. The chain's CDR3 is CASSFERDRGVGEQFF. Here the CDR3 DNA reads TGTGCCAGTAGCTTTGAGCGGGACAGGGGAGTGGGTGAGCAGTTCTTC.

The sample holds many counts of this clonotype. The chain recombines TRBV4-1 with TRBJ2-3; 10 bases are a match to TRBD2. The ends lost 4 bases at V and 2 bases at J; junction bases unmatched: 6. The CDR3 is 16 residues long. The germline V gene encodes CDR1 MGHRA and CDR2 YSYEKL. CDR3 DNA sequence: TGCGCCAGCAGCCTCAAACTAGCGGGGCTCACAGATACGCAGTATTTT. Residues: CASSLKLAGLTDTQYF.

As for this clonotype: Relative to the germline gene, one junction end is altered; a read error may explain this. CDR3 sequence: CASSLIAQNTEASF. DNA for the CDR3: TGTGCCAGCAGCTTGATAGCCCAGAACACTGAAGCTTCCTTT. The genes are TRBV7-9 and TRBJ1-1; D gene uncertain. Looked up from germline, CDR1 is SEHNR and CDR2 is FQNEAQ (reference sequence). This CDR3 is 14 amino acids long.